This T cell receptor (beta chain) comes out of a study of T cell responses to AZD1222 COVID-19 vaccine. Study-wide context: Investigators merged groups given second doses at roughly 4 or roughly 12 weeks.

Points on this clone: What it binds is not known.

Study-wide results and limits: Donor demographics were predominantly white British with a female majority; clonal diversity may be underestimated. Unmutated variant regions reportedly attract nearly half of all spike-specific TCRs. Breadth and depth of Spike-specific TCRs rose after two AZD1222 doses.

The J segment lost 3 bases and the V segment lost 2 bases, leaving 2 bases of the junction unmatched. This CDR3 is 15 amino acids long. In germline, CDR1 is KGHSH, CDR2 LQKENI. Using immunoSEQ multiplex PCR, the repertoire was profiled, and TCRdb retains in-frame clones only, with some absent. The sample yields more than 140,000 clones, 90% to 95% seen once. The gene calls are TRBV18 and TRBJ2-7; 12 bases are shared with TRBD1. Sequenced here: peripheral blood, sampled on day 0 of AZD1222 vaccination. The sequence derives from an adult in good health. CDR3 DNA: TGTGCCAGCTCACCAGGGACAGGGGGCTACTACGAGCAGTACTTC. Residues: CASSPGTGGYYEQYF.